Reported below is one TCR beta chain. In the study's own analysis: By means of reference gene primer amplification, nucleated cell counts were estimated. Clones were sequenced by immunoSEQ multiplex PCR, and TCRdb holds only the in-frame ones, with some missing. For V, J and clone size, that table is used; D and trimming come from the DNA. The profile shows approximately 200,000 clones, approximately 83% of them singletons. This entry is derived from a study of blood T cell repertoires in COVID-19. Background on the study: From the United States, Italy and Spain came samples of acute and convalescent COVID-19. From T cells, B-cell-depleted T cells, or PBMCs came the material, which was cDNA or gDNA.

V shed 4 bases, J shed 9 bases, and the junction held 5 bases outside the gene matches. The CDR3 spans 14 residues. Germline CDR1 is LGHDT and CDR2 is YNNKEL (reference sequence). This TCR came from a woman aged 45-65 years with acute or convalescent COVID-19. Sequencing was done on a sample of peripheral blood. V usage is TRBV3-1 (or the pseudogene TRBV3-2) and J usage is TRBJ1-6; TRBD1 matches 8 bases. CDR3 coding DNA: TGTGCCAGCAGCCCGCAGGGGGCCATTTCACCCCTCCACTTT. Amino acid sequence: CASSPQGAISPLHF.